This TCR beta chain was documented in a study of tumor and adjacent non-tumor tissue in lung cancer. About the research overall: On average, productive TCRbeta reads reached about 4.17 million per sample. Findings and caveats of the study: Top 100 clones took a larger repertoire share in normal lung. Compared with tumor, normal lung showed significantly lower TCR diversity.

To note about this clonotype: Its antigen is as yet unknown. Mismatch with germline at one junction end may stem from a read error.

The library came from three nested PCR rounds adapted from ARM-PCR protocols. MiXCR, run by TCRdb on the multiplex PCR reads, gives a single entry per CDR3 protein. In the table there are 65,000 to 80,000 distinct CDR3 sequences, around four fifths of which are singletons. This CDR3 has 13 residues. Per germline, CDR1 SGHRS and CDR2 YFSETQ. RNA was extracted from bulk tissue without any cell sorting. Between August and November 2014, newly diagnosed, chemotherapy-naive lung cancer patients underwent thoracic surgery in China. Sequencing used lung tumor tissue. The chain carries TRBV5-1 and TRBJ1-4; D perhaps matches TRBD1 (5 bases). The clonotype comes from a man in his sixties with non-small cell lung cancer. This CDR3 is CASSIDSNEKRFF. The CDR3, as DNA: TGCGCCAGCAGCATAGACAGTAATGAAAAACGGTTTTTT.